This T cell receptor beta chain was recorded in a study of T cells in Graves' hyperthyroidism and ophthalmopathy. This clonotype has ten or more counts. TCR beta CDR3 region amplification was performed from RNA transcripts. The TCR CDR3 first-round RT-PCR relied on the HTBI primer set. TCRdb re-analysed the multiplex PCR reads in MiXCR, keeping a single row per CDR3 protein. The sample holds approximately 480,000 distinct CDR3 sequences; 20% to 25% are singletons and the top ten take 26%. Germline CDR1 and CDR2: LGHNT and FRNRAP. The CDR3 covers 13 residues. V shed 1 base and J shed 6 bases, with 10 bases lying between them.

Material for sequencing was blood. The receptor comes from a man between 18 and 35 years old with Graves' hyperthyroidism. The J gene is TRBJ2-7, the V gene TRBV12-5; D remains unclear. CDR3 residues: CASGLGEFREQYF. CDR3 DNA: TGTGCTAGTGGTTTGGGAGAGTTCCGCGAGCAGTACTTC.